This paragraph covers one T cell receptor beta chain sequence. The antigen is unknown. Germline-derived CDR1 and CDR2 are ENHRY and SYGVKD. CDR3 length: 17 amino acids. V dropped 0 bases and J dropped 4 bases, with 18 bases sitting between them. Assay: immunoSEQ multiplex PCR; the TCRdb copy retains only in-frame clones and omits some. This table has 130,000 or so clones, around 89% appearing once. This sample stems from a study of T cell responses to AZD1222 COVID-19 vaccine. General study points: The number of AZD1222 recipients seropositive at baseline was only five to seven. As reported, nearly half of all spike-specific TCRs target variant regions that are unmutated. None of the repertoires were sampled until the peak T cell response had passed. In a largely white British group with more females than males, clonal diversity was possibly underestimated.

This sequence was found in an adult in good health. Sequencing was performed on peripheral blood, taken on day 0 of MenACWY control vaccination. The chain employs TRBV10-3 and TRBJ1-1, with D possibly TRBD1 on 6 matching bases. CDR3: CAISESRGGRGSTEAFF. In DNA form, the CDR3 reads TGTGCCATCAGTGAGTCTAGGGGAGGGAGGGGGAGCACTGAAGCTTTCTTT.